This entry is about one T cell receptor beta chain. Its specificity is not known. The data were obtained in a study of cytomegalovirus exposure and HLA in healthy donors. As for the study in general: A data release that came early held approximately 85 million unique TCRs from HLA-typed donors.

The PCR was carried out with 60 Vbeta primers and 13 Jbeta primers. Data came from immunoSEQ multiplex PCR; TCRdb stores just in-frame clones and leaves some out. The table shows 150,000 to 200,000 clones, with roughly 84% occurring only once. General study findings and limits: For cytomegalovirus status, the classifier reportedly gave diagnoses with high specificity and sensitivity. A later analysis by the authors found several of the most significant clusters apparently linked to common viral pathogens. Among TCR beta chains, those listed as cytomegalovirus-associated numbered under 200.

This CDR3 is built from 16 residues. Sequences were obtained from PBMCs. The clonotype was recovered from a male donor in good health and CMV-seronegative. The rearrangement joins TRBV21-1 to TRBJ1-2; the tabulated D call, TRBD1, remains unverified against the DNA. TRBV21-1 is an annotated pseudogene. The CDR3 DNA sequence: TGTGCCAGCAGCAAAACCCCAACCGGACAGGGCTATGGCTACACCTTC. Translating it yields CASSKTPTGQGYGYTF.